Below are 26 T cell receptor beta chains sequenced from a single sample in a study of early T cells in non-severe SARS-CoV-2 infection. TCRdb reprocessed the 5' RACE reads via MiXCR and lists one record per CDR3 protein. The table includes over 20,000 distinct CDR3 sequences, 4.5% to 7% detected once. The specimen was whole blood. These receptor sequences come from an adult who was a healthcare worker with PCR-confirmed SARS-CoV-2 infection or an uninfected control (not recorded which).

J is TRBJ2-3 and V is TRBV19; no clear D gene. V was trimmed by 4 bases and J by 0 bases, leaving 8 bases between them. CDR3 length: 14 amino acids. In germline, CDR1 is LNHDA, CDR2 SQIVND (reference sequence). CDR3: CASSTAPSTDTQYF. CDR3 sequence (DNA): TGTGCCAGTAGTACGGCCCCCAGCACAGATACGCAGTATTTT.

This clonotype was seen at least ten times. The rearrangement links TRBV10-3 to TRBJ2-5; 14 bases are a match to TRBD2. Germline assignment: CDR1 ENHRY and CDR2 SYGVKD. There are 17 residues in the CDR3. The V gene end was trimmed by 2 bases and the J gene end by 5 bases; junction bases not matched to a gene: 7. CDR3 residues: CAISEPRLAGGPETQYF. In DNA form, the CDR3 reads TGTGCCATCAGTGAGCCGAGACTAGCGGGGGGGCCGGAGACCCAGTACTTC.

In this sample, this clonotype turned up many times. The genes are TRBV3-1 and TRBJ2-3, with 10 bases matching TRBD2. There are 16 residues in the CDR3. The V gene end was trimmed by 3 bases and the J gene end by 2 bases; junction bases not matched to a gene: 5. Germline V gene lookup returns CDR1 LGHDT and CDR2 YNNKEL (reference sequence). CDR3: CASSHGSGGPTDTQYF. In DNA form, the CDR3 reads TGTGCCAGCAGCCACGGTAGCGGGGGGCCCACAGATACGCAGTATTTT.

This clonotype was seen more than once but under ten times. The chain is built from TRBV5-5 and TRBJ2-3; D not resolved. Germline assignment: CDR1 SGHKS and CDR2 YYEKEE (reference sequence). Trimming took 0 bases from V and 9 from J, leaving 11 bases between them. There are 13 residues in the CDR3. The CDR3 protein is CASSLAGIDTQYF. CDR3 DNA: TGTGCCAGCAGCTTGGCCGGTATCGACACGCAGTATTTT.

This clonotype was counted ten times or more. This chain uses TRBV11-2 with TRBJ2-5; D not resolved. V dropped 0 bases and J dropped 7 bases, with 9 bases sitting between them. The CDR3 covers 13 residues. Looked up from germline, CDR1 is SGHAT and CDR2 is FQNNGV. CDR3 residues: CASSLDLEATQYF. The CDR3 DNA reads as TGTGCCAGCAGCTTAGACCTAGAGGCGACCCAGTACTTC.

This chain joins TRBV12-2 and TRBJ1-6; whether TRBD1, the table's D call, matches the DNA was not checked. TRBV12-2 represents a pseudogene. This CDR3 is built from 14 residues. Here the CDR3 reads CASRGATGYSPLHF. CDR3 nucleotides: TGTGCAAGTCGCGGCGCCACAGGCTATTCACCCCTCCACTTT.

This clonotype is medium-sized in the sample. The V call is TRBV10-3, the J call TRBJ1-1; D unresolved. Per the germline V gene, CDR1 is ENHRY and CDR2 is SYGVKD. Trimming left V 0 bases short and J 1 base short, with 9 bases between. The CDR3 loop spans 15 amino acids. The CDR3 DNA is TGTGCCATCAGTGAGTCAGAGGCGAGGAACACTGAAGCTTTCTTT. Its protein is CAISESEARNTEAFF.

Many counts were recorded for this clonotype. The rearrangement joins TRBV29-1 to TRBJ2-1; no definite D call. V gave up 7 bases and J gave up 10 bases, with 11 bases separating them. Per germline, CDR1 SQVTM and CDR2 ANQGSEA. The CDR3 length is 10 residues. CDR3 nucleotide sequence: TGCAGCGCCGCGACTGAGGAGCAGTTCTTC. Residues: CSAATEEQFF.

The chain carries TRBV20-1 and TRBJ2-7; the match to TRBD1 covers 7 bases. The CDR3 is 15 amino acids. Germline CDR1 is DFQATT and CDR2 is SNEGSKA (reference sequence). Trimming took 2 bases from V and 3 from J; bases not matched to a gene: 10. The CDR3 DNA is TGCAGTGCTAGAAGCCCAACAGGGGTTGGCTACGAGCAGTACTTC. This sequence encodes CSARSPTGVGYEQYF.

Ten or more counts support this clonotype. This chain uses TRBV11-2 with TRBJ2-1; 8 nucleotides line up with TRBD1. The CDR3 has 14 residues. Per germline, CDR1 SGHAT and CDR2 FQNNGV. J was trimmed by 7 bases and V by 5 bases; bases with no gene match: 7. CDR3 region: CASSLRTGLNEQFF. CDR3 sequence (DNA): TGTGCCAGCAGCCTTAGGACAGGGCTGAATGAGCAGTTCTTC.

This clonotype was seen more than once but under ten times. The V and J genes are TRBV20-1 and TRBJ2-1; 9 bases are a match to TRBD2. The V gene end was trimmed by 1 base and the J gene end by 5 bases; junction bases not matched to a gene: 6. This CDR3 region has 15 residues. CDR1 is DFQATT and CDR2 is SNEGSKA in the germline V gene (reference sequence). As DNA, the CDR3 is TGCAGTGCTAGAGGGTCTAGCGGGGCGCACAATGAGCAGTTCTTC. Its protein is CSARGSSGAHNEQFF.

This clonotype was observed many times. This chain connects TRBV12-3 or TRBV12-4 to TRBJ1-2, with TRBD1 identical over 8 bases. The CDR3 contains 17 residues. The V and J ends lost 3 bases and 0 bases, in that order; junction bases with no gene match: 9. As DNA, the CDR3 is TGTGCCAGCAGTTTCTACGAGGGACAGGCTACTAACTATGGCTACACCTTC. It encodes CASSFYEGQATNYGYTF.

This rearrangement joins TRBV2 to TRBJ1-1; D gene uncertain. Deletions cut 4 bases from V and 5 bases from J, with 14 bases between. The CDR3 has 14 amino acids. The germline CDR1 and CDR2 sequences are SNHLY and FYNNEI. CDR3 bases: TGTGCCAGCAGTGTTGGCGGAATGAGGACTGAAGCTTTCTTT. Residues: CASSVGGMRTEAFF.

The CDR3 loop is CASSLGVIGDIQYF. The CDR3 region has the DNA TGTGCCAGCAGCTTAGGGGTCATCGGGGACATTCAGTACTTC. J is TRBJ2-4 and V is TRBV7-9; weak D call: TRBD2 (5 bases). V shed 1 base and J shed 8 bases, with 12 bases lying between them. Germline V gene lookup returns CDR1 SEHNR and CDR2 FQNEAQ (reference sequence). This CDR3 comprises 14 residues. Based on the CDR3 plus reference TRBV7-9 and TRBJ2-4, the full variable domain is DTGVSQNPRHKITKRGQNVTFRCDPISEHNRLYWYRQTLGQGPEFLTYFQNEAQLEKSRLLSDRFSAERPKGSFSTLEIQRTEQGDSAMYLCASSLGVIGDIQYFGAGTRLSVL.

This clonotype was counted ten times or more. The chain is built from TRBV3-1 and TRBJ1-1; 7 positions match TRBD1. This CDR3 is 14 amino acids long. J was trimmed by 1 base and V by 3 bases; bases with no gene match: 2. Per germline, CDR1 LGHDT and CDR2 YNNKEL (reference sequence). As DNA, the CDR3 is TGTGCCAGCAGCCACCGGACAGGGAACACTGAAGCTTTCTTT. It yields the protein CASSHRTGNTEAFF.

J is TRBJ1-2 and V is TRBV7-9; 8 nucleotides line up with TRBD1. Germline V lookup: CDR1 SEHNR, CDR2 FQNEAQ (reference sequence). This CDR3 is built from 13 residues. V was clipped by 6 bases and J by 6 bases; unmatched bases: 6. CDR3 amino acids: CASRPPGQDGYTF. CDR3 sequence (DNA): TGTGCCAGCAGACCCCCGGGACAGGATGGCTACACCTTC.

This CDR3 is CASSVASGGTKETQYF. Written as DNA, the CDR3 is TGTGCCAGCAGCGTAGCAAGCGGGGGGACAAAAGAGACCCAGTACTTC. J is TRBJ2-5 and V is TRBV9; 9 nucleotides agree with TRBD2. This CDR3 comprises 16 residues. Losses at the gene ends were 0 bases for V and 3 bases for J; bases not matched to a gene: 6. Germline CDR1 is SGDLS and CDR2 is YYNGEE.

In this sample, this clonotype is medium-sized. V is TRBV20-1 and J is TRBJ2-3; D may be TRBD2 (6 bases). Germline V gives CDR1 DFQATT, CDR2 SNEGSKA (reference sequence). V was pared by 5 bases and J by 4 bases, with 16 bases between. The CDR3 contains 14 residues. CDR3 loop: CSAWGLRDADTQYF. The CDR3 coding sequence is TGCAGTGCTTGGGGACTTCGGGACGCAGATACGCAGTATTTT.

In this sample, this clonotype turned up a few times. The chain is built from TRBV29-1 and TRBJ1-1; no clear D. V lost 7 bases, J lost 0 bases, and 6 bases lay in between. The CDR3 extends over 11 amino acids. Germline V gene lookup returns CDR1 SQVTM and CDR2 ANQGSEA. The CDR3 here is CSGKLNTEAFF. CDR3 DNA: TGCAGCGGGAAGCTGAACACTGAAGCTTTCTTT.

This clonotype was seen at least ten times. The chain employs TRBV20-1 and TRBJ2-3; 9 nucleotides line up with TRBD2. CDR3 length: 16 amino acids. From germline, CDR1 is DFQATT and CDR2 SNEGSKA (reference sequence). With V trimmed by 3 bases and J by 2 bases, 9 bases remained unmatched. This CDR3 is CSASGVAGALTDTQYF. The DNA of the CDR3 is TGCAGTGCTAGCGGGGTAGCGGGGGCGCTCACAGATACGCAGTATTTT.

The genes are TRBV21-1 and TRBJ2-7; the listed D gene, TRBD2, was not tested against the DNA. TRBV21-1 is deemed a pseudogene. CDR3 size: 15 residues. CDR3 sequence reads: CASSPQAGGIHEQYF. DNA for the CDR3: TGTGCCAGCAGCCCTCAAGCGGGGGGTATCCACGAGCAGTACTTC.

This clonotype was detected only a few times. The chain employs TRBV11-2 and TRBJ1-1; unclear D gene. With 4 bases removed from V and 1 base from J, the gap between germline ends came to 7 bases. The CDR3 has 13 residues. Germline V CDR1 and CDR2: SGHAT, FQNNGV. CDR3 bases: TGTGCCAGCAGCTCTCTGTGGAACACTGAAGCTTTCTTT. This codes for CASSSLWNTEAFF.

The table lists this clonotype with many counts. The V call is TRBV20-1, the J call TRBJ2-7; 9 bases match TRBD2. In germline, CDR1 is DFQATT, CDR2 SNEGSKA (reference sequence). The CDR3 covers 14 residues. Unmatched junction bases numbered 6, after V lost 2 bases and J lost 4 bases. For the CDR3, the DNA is TGCAGTGCTAGACTAGCGGGGCTACAATACGAGCAGTACTTC. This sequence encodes CSARLAGLQYEQYF.

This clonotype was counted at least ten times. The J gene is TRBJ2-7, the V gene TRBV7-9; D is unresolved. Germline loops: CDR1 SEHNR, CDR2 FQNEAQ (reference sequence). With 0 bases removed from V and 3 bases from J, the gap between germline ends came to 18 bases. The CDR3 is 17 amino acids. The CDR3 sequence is CASSLAIDPRYDYEQYF. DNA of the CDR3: TGTGCCAGCAGCTTAGCCATCGACCCAAGGTACGACTACGAGCAGTACTTC.

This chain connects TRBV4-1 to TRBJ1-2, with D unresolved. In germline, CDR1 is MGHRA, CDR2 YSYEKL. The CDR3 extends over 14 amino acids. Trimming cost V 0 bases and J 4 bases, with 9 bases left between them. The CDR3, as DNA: TGCGCCAGCAGCCAAGATTATGGGGTCTATGGCTACACCTTC. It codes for CASSQDYGVYGYTF.

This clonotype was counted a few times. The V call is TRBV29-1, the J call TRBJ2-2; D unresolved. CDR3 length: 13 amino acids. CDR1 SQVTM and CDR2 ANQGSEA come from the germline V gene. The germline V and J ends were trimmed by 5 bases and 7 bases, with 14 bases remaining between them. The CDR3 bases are TGCAGCGTTCCCCATGACCCCGGCGGGGAGCTGTTTTTT. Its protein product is CSVPHDPGGELFF.